The TCR beta chain described here comes from a study of T cell responses to AZD1222 COVID-19 vaccine. General observations from the study: AZD1222 recipients seropositive at baseline numbered only 6 or 7. Vaccine-related CD4 TCRs covered spike, predominating at 160-218 and 743-854. Nearly half of the spike-specific TCRs reportedly recognize variant regions that carry no mutations.

Regarding this clone: Its specificity is not known.

The method was immunoSEQ multiplex PCR; TCRdb's version includes in-frame clones alone and lacks a portion of them. Counted here are 90,000 to 130,000 clones, about 85% occurring once; the ten biggest clones make up approximately 3.5%. The germline gives CDR1 SGHRS, CDR2 YFSETQ. V was pared by 4 bases and J by 8 bases, with 7 bases of the junction left unmatched. This CDR3 is built from 15 residues. The material sequenced was peripheral blood, taken on day 0 of AZD1222 vaccination. The receptor comes from an adult in good health. The gene calls are TRBV5-1 and TRBJ1-3; 12 bases are a match to TRBD1. Here the CDR3 DNA reads TGCGCCAGCAGCCCCGGGACAGGGGGCCCAGACACCATATATTTT. Translation: CASSPGTGGPDTIYF.